The present entry profiles one T cell receptor beta chain with its context. Its target is not known. This entry belongs to a study of Tregs in tolerant kidney transplant recipients. Points from the study as a whole: Expanding Tregs on activated donor B cells appeared to best identify donor-specific TCRbeta clones. Findings come from small patient numbers and require larger validation.

CDR3 length equals 16 residues. V lost 7 bases and J 3 bases, leaving 22 bases between the germline ends. Germline V gene lookup returns CDR1 SQVTM and CDR2 ANQGSEA. Method: immunoSEQ multiplex PCR; TCRdb's copy keeps in-frame clones and lacks some. The repertoire has about 20,000 clones, 82% of them found once; the top ten carry less than 2.5%. This clonotype originated in a human donor in good health. The J gene is TRBJ2-1, the V gene TRBV29-1, with D unresolved. The source material was Tregs from blood. This CDR3 reads CSANGESQVVYNEQFF. For the CDR3, the DNA is TGCAGCGCCAATGGGGAATCCCAGGTTGTCTACAATGAGCAGTTCTTC.